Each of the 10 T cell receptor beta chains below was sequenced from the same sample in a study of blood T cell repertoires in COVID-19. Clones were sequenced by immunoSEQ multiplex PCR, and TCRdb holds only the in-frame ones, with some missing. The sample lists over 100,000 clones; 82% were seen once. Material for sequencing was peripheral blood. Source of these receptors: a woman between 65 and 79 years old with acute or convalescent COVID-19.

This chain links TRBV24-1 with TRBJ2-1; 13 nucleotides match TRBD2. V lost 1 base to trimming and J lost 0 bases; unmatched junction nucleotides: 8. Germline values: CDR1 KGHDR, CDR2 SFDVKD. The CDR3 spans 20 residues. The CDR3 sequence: CATSDFRTSGGKDSYNEQFF. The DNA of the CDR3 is TGTGCCACCAGTGATTTTAGGACTAGCGGGGGAAAAGACTCCTACAATGAGCAGTTCTTC.

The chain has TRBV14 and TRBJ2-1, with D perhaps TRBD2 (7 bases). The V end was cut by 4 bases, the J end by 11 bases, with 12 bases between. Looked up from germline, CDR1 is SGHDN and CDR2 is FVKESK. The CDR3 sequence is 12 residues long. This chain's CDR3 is CASSREGVQQFF. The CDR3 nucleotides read TGTGCCAGCAGCCGGGAGGGGGTTCAGCAGTTCTTC.

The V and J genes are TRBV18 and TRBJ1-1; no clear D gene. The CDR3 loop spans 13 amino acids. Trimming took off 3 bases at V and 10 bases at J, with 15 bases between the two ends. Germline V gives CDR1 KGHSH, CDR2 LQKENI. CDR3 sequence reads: CASSPPTQAGAFF. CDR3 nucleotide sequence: TGTGCCAGCTCACCGCCAACCCAGGCAGGAGCTTTCTTT.

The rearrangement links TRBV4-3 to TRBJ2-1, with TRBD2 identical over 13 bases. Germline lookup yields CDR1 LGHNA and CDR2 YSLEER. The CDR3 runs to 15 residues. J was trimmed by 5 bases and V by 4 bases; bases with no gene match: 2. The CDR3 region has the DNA TGCGCCAGCAGCCTGACTAGCGGGGGGAACAATGAGCAGTTCTTC. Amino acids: CASSLTSGGNNEQFF.

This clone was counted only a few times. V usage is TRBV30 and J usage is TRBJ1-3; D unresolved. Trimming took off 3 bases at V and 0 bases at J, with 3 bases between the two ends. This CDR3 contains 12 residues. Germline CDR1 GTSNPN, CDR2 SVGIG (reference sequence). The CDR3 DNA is TGTGCCTGGAGGTACTCTGGAAACACCATATATTTT. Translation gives CAWRYSGNTIYF.

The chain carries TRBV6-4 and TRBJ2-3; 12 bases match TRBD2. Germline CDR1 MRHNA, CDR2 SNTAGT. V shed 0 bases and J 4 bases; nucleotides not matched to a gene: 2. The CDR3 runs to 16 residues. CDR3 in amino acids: CASSDSSSGGADTQYF. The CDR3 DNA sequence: TGTGCCAGCAGTGACTCGTCTAGCGGGGGGGCAGATACGCAGTATTTT.

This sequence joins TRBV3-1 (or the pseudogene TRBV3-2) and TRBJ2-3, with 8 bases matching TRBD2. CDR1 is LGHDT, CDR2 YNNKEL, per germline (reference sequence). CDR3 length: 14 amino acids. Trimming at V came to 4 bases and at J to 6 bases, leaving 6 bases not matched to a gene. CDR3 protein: CASSLAGGADTQYF. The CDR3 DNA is TGTGCCAGCAGCCTCGCGGGGGGTGCGGATACGCAGTATTTT.

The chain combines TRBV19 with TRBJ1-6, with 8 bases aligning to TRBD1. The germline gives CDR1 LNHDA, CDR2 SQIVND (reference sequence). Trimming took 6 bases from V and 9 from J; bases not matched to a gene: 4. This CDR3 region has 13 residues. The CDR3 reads CASSGQGLSPLHF. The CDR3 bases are TGTGCCAGTAGCGGACAGGGTCTTTCACCCCTCCACTTT.

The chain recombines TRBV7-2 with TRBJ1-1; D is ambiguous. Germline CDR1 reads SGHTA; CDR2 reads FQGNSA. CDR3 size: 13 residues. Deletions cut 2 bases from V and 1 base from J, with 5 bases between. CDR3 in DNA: TGTGCCAGCAGCTTAATATGGAACACTGAAGCTTTCTTT. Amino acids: CASSLIWNTEAFF. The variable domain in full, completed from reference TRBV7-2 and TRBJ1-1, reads GAGVSQSPSNKVTEKGKDVELRCDPISGHTALYWYRQSLGQGLEFLIYFQGNSAPDKSGLPSDRFSAERTGGSVSTLTIQRTQQEDSAVYLCASSLIWNTEAFFGQGTRLTVV.

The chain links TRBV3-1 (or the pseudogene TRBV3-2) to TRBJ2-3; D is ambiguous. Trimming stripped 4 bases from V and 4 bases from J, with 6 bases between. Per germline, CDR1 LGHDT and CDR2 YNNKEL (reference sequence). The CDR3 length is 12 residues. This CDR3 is CASSPGPDTQYF. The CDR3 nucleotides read TGTGCCAGCAGCCCTGGGCCAGATACGCAGTATTTT.